This T cell receptor (beta chain) was retrieved from a study of T-cell reconstitution after alpha-beta-depleted transplantation in children. A TCRbeta library incorporating unique molecular identifiers was prepared. From the PCR reads, TCRdb called clonotypes with MiXCR, one entry per CDR3 protein. This table has over 150,000 distinct CDR3 sequences, about 15% appearing once. V was pared by 1 base and J by 4 bases, with 8 bases between. The CDR3 extends over 13 amino acids. This clonotype was observed many times. The material was PBMCs from the stem cell graft donor, obtained from the stem cell graft. The sequence was collected from a human donor who donated a stem cell graft to a child with acute lymphoblastic leukemia. This chain joins TRBV12-3 or TRBV12-4 and TRBJ2-7; unclear D gene. DNA for the CDR3: TGTGCCAGCAGTTTAGGGTATCGGTACGAGCAGTACTTC. Amino acid sequence: CASSLGYRYEQYF.